Listed below are T cell receptor beta chains from one sample, sequenced in a study of cytomegalovirus exposure and HLA in healthy donors. Repertoires were generated with immunoSEQ multiplex PCR, while TCRdb's copy carries only in-frame clones and drops some. The sample holds around 190,000 clones, around 77% seen once. Sequencing used PBMCs. The receptors were sampled from a woman in her twenties or thirties in good health and CMV-seronegative. Both conserved end residues are part of each CDR3. D genes are given only for firm matches. Clone size is not always given. Where it is, it says once, few, many or a class for expanded clones.

d_gene	len	v_gene	j_gene	abundance	CDR3nt	CDR3aa
NA	14	TRBV2	TRBJ1-3	once	TGTGCCAGCAGGGGGTCAGGGACTGGAAACACCATATATTTT	CASRGSGTGNTIYF
NA	13	TRBV18	TRBJ1-3	NA	TGTGCCAGCTCACCAAACACTGGAAACACCATATATTTT	CASSPNTGNTIYF
NA	12	TRBV11-2	TRBJ2-7	NA	TGTGCCAGCAGCTACACGGGGGACGAGCAGTACTTC	CASSYTGDEQYF
TRBD1	13	TRBV30	TRBJ1-2	few	TGTGCCTGGAGTCGGGACAGGCCTTATGGCTACACCTTC	CAWSRDRPYGYTF
NA	16	TRBV15	TRBJ1-6	NA	TGTGCCACCAGCAGAGAACCCATCCAGGCAAATTCACCCCTCCACTTT	CATSREPIQANSPLHF
NA	16	TRBV6-5	TRBJ2-3	NA	TGTGCCAGCAGTTTCCAACCGACAGGCACCACAGATACGCAGTATTTT	CASSFQPTGTTDTQYF
TRBD2	18	TRBV5-1	TRBJ2-4	NA	TGCGCCAGCAGCTTGGTCCCAGCGGGGAGTTCGCTAACGGACATTCAGTACTTC	CASSLVPAGSSLTDIQYF
NA	15	TRBV4-1	TRBJ1-3	NA	TGCGCCAGCAGCCAATTGACAGGCTCTGGAAACACCATATATTTT	CASSQLTGSGNTIYF
NA	15	TRBV7-6	TRBJ1-5	few	TGTGCCAGCAGCCCGTCGGGACACTTCAATCAGCCCCAGCATTTT	CASSPSGHFNQPQHF
NA	13	TRBV6-6	TRBJ1-5	NA	TGTGCCAGCAGTATTAATAGCAATCAGCCCCAGCATTTT	CASSINSNQPQHF